A few counts support the clone carrying this TCR beta chain. The antigen is not known. This specimen comes from a study of response to subunit inactivated influenza vaccine. The CDR3 runs to 13 residues. With 2 bases removed from V and 2 bases from J, the gap between germline ends came to 6 bases. TCRdb re-derived calls from the RT-PCR reads in MiXCR, one entry per CDR3 protein. This sample has roughly 150,000 distinct CDR3 sequences; roughly a tenth occur once, and the top ten carry about an eighth. Study-wide points: Authors suggested each seasonal flu vaccination may recruit only limited numbers of new T cells.

The TCR comes from a man aged 45-65 years who received an inactivated influenza vaccine. Sequencing used non-naive T cells sorted from PBMCs, obtained around seven weeks after vaccination. This chain joins TRBV12-3 or TRBV12-4 and TRBJ1-1, with D unresolved. CDR3 amino acids: CASSLNGNTEAFF. The CDR3 bases are TGTGCCAGCAGTTTAAATGGAAACACTGAAGCTTTCTTT.